This T cell receptor beta chain was captured by sequencing in a study of a mutant IDH1 vaccine in newly diagnosed glioma. As to this clone: The antigen is undetermined.

Time point described: week 47, end of study. Every vaccine dose comprised 300 ug of mutant IDH1 20-mer peptide plus topical imiquimod. The assay was immunoSEQ multiplex PCR, and TCRdb's table has in-frame clones only and misses some. The sample records tens of thousands of clones, 83% being singletons. The material sequenced was PBMCs, taken from a glioma patient whose treatment included an IDH1 peptide vaccine. This sequence originates from a man aged 30-40 years with glioma.

The CDR3 region has the DNA TGTGCCAGCAGTTTAAAGGCGGGACCCCCCTTGAGCTCCTATAATTCACCCCTCCACTTT. This codes for CASSLKAGPPLSSYNSPLHF. The chain carries TRBV27 and TRBJ1-6, with a weak D call TRBD1 (5 bases). V was shortened by 2 bases and J by 0 bases, with 20 bases between the two germline ends. The germline gives CDR1 MNHEY, CDR2 SMNVEV (reference sequence). The length of the CDR3 is 20 residues.